These 21 T cell receptor beta chains share one sample of origin, sequenced in a study of shared T cell receptors in the human thymus. TCRdb keeps only in-frame clones here, not all; method: immunoSEQ multiplex PCR. The repertoire holds 500,000 to 850,000 clones, approximately 89% seen once, with under 0.01% in the top ten. The same specimen was also included in a second study, on human thymus T cells.

The sample was thymocytes. These receptors originate from a boy younger than two with a congenital heart defect.

To note about this clone: Other DNA sequences in this specimen translate into the identical CDR3. The genes are TRBV7-2 and TRBJ2-7; 7 bases map to TRBD2. CDR1 is SGHTA, CDR2 FQGNSA, per germline. The CDR3 runs to 14 residues. The J segment lost 0 bases and the V segment lost 5 bases, leaving 4 bases of the junction unmatched. CDR3 protein: CASSPGTISYEQYF. For the CDR3, the DNA is TGTGCCAGCAGCCCCGGGACTATCTCCTACGAGCAGTACTTC.

This chain uses TRBV7-8 with TRBJ1-2; 8 bases agree with TRBD1. The length of the CDR3 is 18 residues. V lost 6 bases to trimming and J lost 7 bases; unmatched junction nucleotides: 22. From germline, CDR1 is SGHVS and CDR2 FQNEAQ. The CDR3 sequence: CASSTTTGATPILSGYTF. CDR3 DNA: TGTGCCAGCAGTACTACGACAGGGGCGACCCCGATCCTTAGTGGCTACACCTTC.

In this sample, this clone turned up once. J is TRBJ1-1 and V is TRBV5-6; maybe TRBD1 (6 bases). V was trimmed by 2 bases and J by 0 bases, leaving 17 bases between them. CDR3 size: 17 residues. CDR1 is SGHDT and CDR2 is YYEEEE in the germline V gene. The CDR3 loop is CASSFLGTPYMNTEAFF. DNA for the CDR3: TGTGCCAGCAGCTTTTTGGGGACACCCTATATGAACACTGAAGCTTTCTTT. Variable domain in full (rest from reference TRBV5-6 and TRBJ1-1): DAGVTQSPTHLIKTRGQQVTLRCSPKSGHDTVSWYQQALGQGPQFIFQYYEEEERQRGNFPDRFSGHQFPNYSSELNVNALLLGDSALYLCASSFLGTPYMNTEAFFGQGTRLTVV.

The V gene is TRBV14, the J gene TRBJ1-1, with 9 nucleotides matching TRBD1. Germline V gene lookup returns CDR1 SGHDN and CDR2 FVKESK. The CDR3 spans 17 residues. V lost 0 bases to trimming and J lost 3 bases; unmatched junction nucleotides: 8. Here the CDR3 DNA reads TGTGCCAGCAGCCAAGACAGATGGACAGGGGTGGACACTGAAGCTTTCTTT. This translates into CASSQDRWTGVDTEAFF.

The J gene is TRBJ2-1, the V gene TRBV14, with TRBD2 as a possible D gene (6 bases). Trimming took 0 bases from V and 1 from J, leaving 13 bases between them. Germline CDR1 SGHDN, CDR2 FVKESK. The CDR3 is made up of 17 amino acids. The CDR3 sequence: CASSQDKTRRSYNEQFF. The CDR3 region has the DNA TGTGCCAGCAGCCAAGATAAGACTAGAAGATCCTACAATGAGCAGTTCTTC.

The rearrangement joins TRBV18 to TRBJ2-7; D remains unclear. From germline, CDR1 is KGHSH and CDR2 LQKENI. V was clipped by 2 bases and J by 3 bases, with 5 bases between them. This CDR3 comprises 12 residues. CDR3 nucleotides: TGTGCCAGCTCACCAAACAGCTACGAGCAGTACTTC. This encodes CASSPNSYEQYF. Using reference TRBV18 and TRBJ2-7 for the parts outside the CDR3, the full variable domain is NAGVMQNPRHLVRRRGQEARLRCSPMKGHSHVYWYRQLPEEGLKFMVYLQKENIIDESGMPKERFSAEFPKEGPSILRIQQVVRGDSAAYFCASSPNSYEQYFGPGTRLTVT.

V usage is TRBV28 and J usage is TRBJ1-5; D is ambiguous. The CDR3 has 13 amino acids. Trimming pared 5 bases from V and 3 bases from J, leaving 8 bases between. Germline values: CDR1 MDHEN, CDR2 SYDVKM. The CDR3 sequence: CASSGQVNQPQHF. CDR3 coding DNA: TGTGCCAGCAGTGGGCAGGTCAATCAGCCCCAGCATTTT.

The chain is built from TRBV6-5 and TRBJ2-5; D perhaps matches TRBD2 (6 bases). This CDR3 has 15 residues. The germline gives CDR1 MNHEY, CDR2 SVGAGI. With 7 bases removed from V and 5 bases from J, the gap between germline ends came to 20 bases. CDR3 in DNA: TGTGCCAGCACCCATGGGACTTCCCAAGACGAGACCCAGTACTTC. Translated: CASTHGTSQDETQYF.

This clone has more than one count but fewer than ten. The genes are TRBV15 and TRBJ1-5; D perhaps matches TRBD1 (5 bases). This CDR3 spans 15 amino acids. CDR1 LNHNV and CDR2 YYDKDF come from the germline V gene (reference sequence). V lost 1 base, J lost 6 bases, and 13 bases lay in between. The CDR3 loop reads CATSRGIGVGQPQHF. The CDR3 nucleotides are TGTGCCACCAGCAGAGGAATAGGGGTGGGTCAGCCCCAGCATTTT. The entire variable domain, with the rest obtained from reference TRBV15 and TRBJ1-5, is as follows: DAMVIQNPRYQVTQFGKPVTLSCSQTLNHNVMYWYQQKSSQAPKLLFHYYDKDFNNEADTPDNFQSRRPNTSFCFLDIRSPGLGDTAMYLCATSRGIGVGQPQHFGDGTRLSIL.

The rearrangement links TRBV28 to TRBJ1-3, with 7 nucleotides matching TRBD1. Germline loops: CDR1 MDHEN, CDR2 SYDVKM. With V trimmed by 6 bases and J by 0 bases, 8 bases remained unmatched. The CDR3 length is 16 residues. The CDR3 DNA is TGTGCCAGCAGCTCCTACGGACAGGCCTCTGGAAACACCATATATTTT. This sequence encodes CASSSYGQASGNTIYF.

In this sample, this clone turned up a few times. The V and J genes are TRBV25-1 and TRBJ2-7; tentatively, D is TRBD2 (5 bases). This CDR3 spans 15 amino acids. V was pared by 5 bases and J by 2 bases, with 16 bases between. Germline V CDR1 and CDR2: MGHDK, SYGVNS. The CDR3 sequence: CASSPSEAVTYEQYF. The CDR3 bases are TGTGCCAGCAGTCCTTCGGAGGCCGTTACCTACGAGCAGTACTTC.

The chain recombines TRBV6-1 with TRBJ2-7, with D perhaps matching TRBD2 (6 bases). This CDR3 has 12 amino acids. Per germline, CDR1 MNHNS and CDR2 SASEGT. Trimming removed 8 bases at V and 3 bases at J, with 11 bases between. This chain's CDR3 is CASGAGGYEQYF. CDR3 bases: TGTGCCAGCGGAGCCGGGGGCTACGAGCAGTACTTC.

The rearrangement joins TRBV13 to TRBJ2-1, with D maybe TRBD2 (6 bases). V was trimmed by 8 bases and J by 10 bases, leaving 12 bases between them. The germline gives CDR1 PRHDT, CDR2 FYEKMQ (reference sequence). The CDR3 is made up of 11 amino acids. This CDR3 is CASVGGSEQFF. The CDR3 DNA follows: TGTGCCAGCGTCGGAGGGTCCGAGCAGTTCTTC.

The V call is TRBV5-6, the J call TRBJ2-7; 9 bases agree with TRBD1. The CDR3 length is 16 residues. V shed 4 bases and J 7 bases; nucleotides not matched to a gene: 15. The germline V gene has CDR1 SGHDT and CDR2 YYEEEE. As DNA, the CDR3 is TGTGCCAGCAGCCGGCCTTTAGGACAGGGGCCTAATGAGCAGTACTTC. Its protein is CASSRPLGQGPNEQYF.

The gene calls are TRBV7-2 and TRBJ2-3, with 10 nucleotides matching TRBD1. Trimming took 3 bases from V and 3 from J; bases not matched to a gene: 9. The CDR3 extends over 17 amino acids. Germline CDR1 is SGHTA and CDR2 is FQGNSA. CDR3 residues: CASSFPGQGPSTDTQYF. The CDR3 nucleotides are TGTGCCAGCAGCTTCCCGGGACAGGGGCCTAGTACAGATACGCAGTATTTT.

This clone has more than one count but fewer than ten. This chain joins TRBV10-3 and TRBJ1-2; 9 bases line up with TRBD1. Looked up from germline, CDR1 is ENHRY and CDR2 is SYGVKD. The CDR3 loop spans 15 amino acids. J was trimmed by 3 bases and V by 3 bases; bases with no gene match: 5. The CDR3 DNA is TGTGCCATCAGTGAAGGACAGGGGAGAGACTATGGCTACACCTTC. Translating gives CAISEGQGRDYGYTF.

The V and J genes are TRBV21-1 and TRBJ2-1; the table's D call, TRBD1, was not checked against the DNA. TRBV21-1 is a pseudogene segment. The CDR3 has 15 residues. The CDR3 coding sequence is TGTGCCAGTGCCCAGACAGGGTACACCTACAATGAGCAGTTCTTC. Amino acids: CASAQTGYTYNEQFF.

This chain links TRBV7-6 with TRBJ2-5, with D perhaps TRBD1 (6 bases). Per germline, CDR1 SGHVS and CDR2 FNYEAQ. V was pared by 6 bases and J by 2 bases, with 10 bases between. The CDR3 totals 13 residues. CDR3 DNA: TGTGCCAGCAGAACGGACAGACAAGAGACCCAGTACTTC. This translates into CASRTDRQETQYF.

This chain joins TRBV4-1 and TRBJ2-4; 8 positions agree with TRBD2. The J segment lost 8 bases and the V segment lost 4 bases, leaving 13 bases of the junction unmatched. Looked up from germline, CDR1 is MGHRA and CDR2 is YSYEKL. The CDR3 covers 16 residues. The CDR3 region is CASSREPLAGGDIQYF. CDR3 DNA: TGCGCCAGCAGCCGTGAGCCCCTAGCGGGCGGAGACATTCAGTACTTC.

The chain combines TRBV19 with TRBJ2-1; 9 nucleotides line up with TRBD1. The J segment lost 10 bases and the V segment lost 5 bases, leaving 3 bases of the junction unmatched. The V gene's germline CDR1 is LNHDA and CDR2 SQIVND (reference sequence). The CDR3 is 12 amino acids. In nucleotides, the CDR3 is TGTGCCAGTAGTCCAACAGGGGGCGAGCAGTTCTTC. The encoded protein is CASSPTGGEQFF.

The rearrangement joins TRBV5-6 to TRBJ1-1; TRBD1 aligns across 9 bases. Per germline, CDR1 SGHDT and CDR2 YYEEEE. Trimming removed 4 bases from V and 11 bases from J; junction bases left unmatched: 9. This CDR3 comprises 13 residues. The CDR3 reads CASSPKNRGRAFF. The CDR3 nucleotides are TGTGCCAGCAGCCCAAAAAACAGGGGGCGGGCTTTCTTT.